The clone carrying this T cell receptor beta chain was recorded at least ten times. Its target is unknown. The entry originates in a study of T cells in Graves' hyperthyroidism and ophthalmopathy. Germline trimming cut 6 bases from V and 2 bases from J; bases unmatched to any gene: 2. The CDR3 spans 15 residues. The germline gives CDR1 SNHLY, CDR2 FYNNEI. RNA transcripts yielded amplified TCR beta CDR3 regions. TCR CDR3 underwent first-round RT-PCR with the HTBI primer set. TCRdb fed the multiplex PCR reads into MiXCR, producing one record per CDR3 protein. The sample has 300,000 or so distinct CDR3 sequences, roughly a fifth seen once. Study-level results: Blood held most thyroid clonotypes expanded above 0.001 frequency. Ophthalmopathy and stable hyperthyroidism were separated by a 13 V-J model.

Researchers defined stable Graves' hyperthyroidism as no ophthalmopathy progression within 18 months. The TCR originated in a woman aged 50 to 60 with Graves' hyperthyroidism. The rearrangement links TRBV2 to TRBJ2-3; 13 bases align to TRBD2. Input material: blood. For the CDR3, the DNA is TGTGCCAGCAGGGGACTAGCGGGGATCACAGATACGCAGTATTTT. Translation: CASRGLAGITDTQYF.